The present T cell receptor (beta chain) was sequenced within a study of radiotherapy plus CTLA-4 blockade in lung cancer. Study-wide points: After treatment with radiotherapy plus ipilimumab, TCR clones that came from the tumor expanded in blood. Best predicting response, reportedly, were early blood T cell clone dynamics, with interferon-beta.

Clones were read by immunoSEQ multiplex PCR, and TCRdb kept only the in-frame ones, dropping some. The sample lists about 95,000 clones, approximately 83% occurring once. Ipilimumab CTLA-4 blockade and focal radiation were given to patients with chemo-refractory metastatic non-small-cell lung cancer. Germline CDR1 reads KGHSH; CDR2 reads LQKENI. The CDR3 runs 14 residues. V lost 0 bases, J lost 3 bases, and 8 bases lay in between. On this clone itself: The antigen is not known.

The material sequenced was peripheral blood, taken from a patient treated with radiotherapy plus ipilimumab. The V and J genes are TRBV18 and TRBJ2-5; perhaps TRBD1 as D (5 bases). This clonotype was sampled from a human donor with non-small cell lung cancer who had stable disease on radiotherapy plus ipilimumab. CDR3 amino acids: CASSPPQGEETQYF. The CDR3 bases are TGTGCCAGCTCACCACCTCAAGGGGAAGAGACCCAGTACTTC.